These T cell receptor beta chains were read from a single sample in a study of blood T cell repertoires in COVID-19. Method: immunoSEQ multiplex PCR; TCRdb's copy keeps in-frame clones and lacks some. Of fewer than 300,000 clones listed, 70% to 85% were seen once; the top ten hold 1.4% to 1.5%. The sequenced sample consisted of peripheral blood. The receptors derive from a human donor with COVID-19, enrolled during active disease. The donor label of this sample is uncertain. CDR3s include the opening cysteine and the closing phenylalanine or tryptophan. D genes are given only for firm matches. Expanded clones get a size class; other rows say once, few or many, or leave the size out.

abundance: -
j_gene: TRBJ2-7
v_gene: TRBV28
len: 14
d_gene: -
CDR3aa: CASSSPARGGEQYF
CDR3nt: TGTGCCAGCAGTTCCCCCGCCCGGGGTGGAGAGCAGTACTTC

abundance: few
j_gene: TRBJ2-6
v_gene: TRBV28
len: 18
d_gene: TRBD1
CDR3aa: CASSPGGTGGKGANVLTF
CDR3nt: TGTGCCAGCAGTCCGGGGGGGACAGGGGGCAAAGGGGCCAACGTCCTGACTTTC

abundance: few
j_gene: TRBJ1-5
v_gene: TRBV19
len: 15
d_gene: -
CDR3aa: CASSKGRQGLQPQHF
CDR3nt: TGTGCCAGTAGTAAGGGCCGTCAGGGACTGCAGCCCCAGCATTTT

abundance: once
j_gene: TRBJ2-3
v_gene: TRBV7-8
len: 22
d_gene: TRBD2
CDR3aa: CASSRGLAGVVADPGSTDTQYF
CDR3nt: TGTGCCAGCAGCCGAGGACTAGCGGGAGTGGTGGCGGACCCGGGGAGCACAGATACGCAGTATTTT

abundance: -
j_gene: TRBJ1-5
v_gene: TRBV19
len: 17
d_gene: TRBD1
CDR3aa: CASSIFLVTGSNQPQHF
CDR3nt: TGTGCCAGTAGTATCTTCCTAGTGACAGGGAGCAATCAGCCCCAGCATTTT

abundance: -
j_gene: TRBJ2-2
v_gene: TRBV11-3
len: 15
d_gene: -
CDR3aa: CASSLDQAGIGELFF
CDR3nt: TGTGCCAGCAGCTTAGATCAGGCGGGAATCGGGGAGCTGTTTTTT

abundance: -
j_gene: TRBJ1-1
v_gene: TRBV10-3
len: 13
d_gene: -
CDR3aa: CAIRNIGGTEAFF
CDR3nt: TGTGCCATCAGAAATATAGGGGGCACTGAAGCTTTCTTT

abundance: -
j_gene: TRBJ1-2
v_gene: TRBV4-1
len: 17
d_gene: TRBD1
CDR3aa: CASSQAGQGASIYGYTF
CDR3nt: TGCGCCAGCAGCCAAGCAGGTCAGGGGGCGAGTATTTATGGCTACACCTTC

abundance: -
j_gene: TRBJ2-7
v_gene: TRBV10-3
len: 12
d_gene: TRBD2
CDR3aa: CAISSGSSEQYF
CDR3nt: TGTGCCATCAGCAGCGGGAGTAGCGAGCAGTACTTC

abundance: once
j_gene: TRBJ2-1
v_gene: TRBV6-4
len: 16
d_gene: TRBD1
CDR3aa: CASSRMTGVSYNEQFF
CDR3nt: TGTGCCAGCAGCAGGATGACAGGGGTTTCCTACAATGAGCAGTTCTTC

abundance: -
j_gene: TRBJ2-2
v_gene: TRBV5-4
len: 15
d_gene: -
CDR3aa: CASSRVGGNTGELFF
CDR3nt: TGTGCCAGCAGCCGGGTAGGGGGGAACACCGGGGAGCTGTTTTTT

abundance: -
j_gene: TRBJ2-1
v_gene: TRBV7-9
len: 13
d_gene: TRBD2
CDR3aa: CASSLTSGGEQFF
CDR3nt: TGTGCCAGCAGCCTGACTAGCGGGGGTGAGCAGTTCTTC

abundance: -
j_gene: TRBJ2-2
v_gene: TRBV24-1
len: 16
d_gene: TRBD1
CDR3aa: CATSDPDRVYTGELFF
CDR3nt: TGTGCCACCAGTGATCCGGACAGGGTGTACACCGGGGAGCTGTTTTTT

abundance: -
j_gene: TRBJ2-1
v_gene: TRBV6-2/TRBV6-3
len: 16
d_gene: TRBD2
CDR3aa: CASSYTRPGLGGEQFF
CDR3nt: TGTGCCAGCAGTTACACCCGTCCAGGACTAGGAGGGGAGCAGTTCTTC

abundance: -
j_gene: TRBJ1-4
v_gene: TRBV11-2
len: 14
d_gene: TRBD1
CDR3aa: CASSLDRVNEKLFF
CDR3nt: TGTGCCAGCAGCTTGGACAGGGTCAATGAAAAACTGTTTTTT

abundance: -
j_gene: TRBJ1-4
v_gene: TRBV3-1/TRBV3-2
len: 17
d_gene: TRBD1
CDR3aa: CASSRRDLRDSNEKLFF
CDR3nt: TGTGCCAGCAGCCGTAGAGATTTGAGGGACAGTAATGAAAAACTGTTTTTT

abundance: -
j_gene: TRBJ1-1
v_gene: TRBV5-8
len: 16
d_gene: TRBD1
CDR3aa: CASRKNQGQGWTEAFF
CDR3nt: TGTGCCAGCAGGAAAAACCAGGGACAGGGTTGGACTGAAGCTTTCTTT

abundance: -
j_gene: TRBJ2-3
v_gene: TRBV25-1
len: 16
d_gene: TRBD1
CDR3aa: CASSSHGTGFADTQYF
CDR3nt: TGTGCCAGCAGCAGCCACGGGACAGGGTTTGCAGATACGCAGTATTTT

abundance: -
j_gene: TRBJ2-1
v_gene: TRBV4-3
len: 13
d_gene: -
CDR3aa: CASSSGLNNEQFF
CDR3nt: TGCGCCAGCAGCTCGGGACTGAACAATGAGCAGTTCTTC

abundance: -
j_gene: TRBJ1-2
v_gene: TRBV7-2
len: 15
d_gene: -
CDR3aa: CASSLERSANYGYTF
CDR3nt: TGTGCCAGCAGCTTAGAACGGTCCGCAAACTATGGCTACACCTTC

abundance: once
j_gene: TRBJ2-7
v_gene: TRBV27
len: 11
d_gene: -
CDR3aa: CASSFGYEQYF
CDR3nt: TGTGCCAGCAGTTTCGGGTACGAGCAGTACTTC

abundance: -
j_gene: TRBJ1-3
v_gene: TRBV5-6
len: 15
d_gene: TRBD1
CDR3aa: CASSEQGISGNTIYF
CDR3nt: TGTGCCAGCAGCGAACAGGGGATCTCTGGAAACACCATATATTTT

abundance: -
j_gene: TRBJ1-4
v_gene: TRBV7-8
len: 14
d_gene: -
CDR3aa: CASSLMAAVEKLFF
CDR3nt: TGTGCCAGCAGCTTAATGGCGGCGGTCGAAAAACTGTTTTTT

abundance: few
j_gene: TRBJ2-7
v_gene: TRBV6-6
len: 12
d_gene: -
CDR3aa: CASSGASYEQYF
CDR3nt: TGTGCCAGTAGTGGGGCCTCCTACGAGCAGTACTTC

abundance: -
j_gene: TRBJ2-2
v_gene: TRBV19
len: 14
d_gene: -
CDR3aa: CASIRGPNTGELFF
CDR3nt: TGTGCCAGTATAAGAGGTCCGAACACCGGGGAGCTGTTTTTT

abundance: -
j_gene: TRBJ1-2
v_gene: TRBV4-3
len: 14
d_gene: -
CDR3aa: CASSQEWAGGGYTF
CDR3nt: TGCGCCAGCAGCCAAGAATGGGCCGGAGGTGGCTACACCTTC

abundance: -
j_gene: TRBJ2-7
v_gene: TRBV15
len: 15
d_gene: TRBD1
CDR3aa: CATSRDWQGAYEQYF
CDR3nt: TGTGCCACCAGCAGAGATTGGCAGGGGGCTTACGAGCAGTACTTC

abundance: -
j_gene: TRBJ2-1
v_gene: TRBV9
len: 15
d_gene: -
CDR3aa: CASSVDGALYNEQFF
CDR3nt: TGTGCCAGCAGCGTAGATGGGGCCCTCTACAATGAGCAGTTCTTC

abundance: -
j_gene: TRBJ1-4
v_gene: TRBV7-9
len: 14
d_gene: TRBD1
CDR3aa: CASSSGGLSEKLFF
CDR3nt: TGTGCCAGCAGCTCAGGGGGACTTAGCGAAAAACTGTTTTTT

abundance: -
j_gene: TRBJ2-5
v_gene: TRBV6-4
len: 19
d_gene: TRBD2
CDR3aa: CASSDSTLAGVPPTGTQYF
CDR3nt: TGTGCCAGCAGTGACTCGACCCTAGCGGGAGTCCCCCCGACAGGGACCCAGTACTTC

abundance: few
j_gene: TRBJ2-3
v_gene: TRBV27
len: 11
d_gene: -
CDR3aa: CASSLQDTQYF
CDR3nt: TGTGCCAGCAGTTTACAAGATACGCAGTATTTT

abundance: -
j_gene: TRBJ2-7
v_gene: TRBV29-1
len: 12
d_gene: -
CDR3aa: CSVQGRVNEQYF
CDR3nt: TGCAGCGTTCAGGGGCGCGTAAACGAGCAGTACTTC

abundance: -
j_gene: TRBJ1-2
v_gene: TRBV7-9
len: 14
d_gene: -
CDR3aa: CASSLVGPGEGYTF
CDR3nt: TGTGCCAGCAGCTTAGTGGGGCCAGGGGAGGGCTACACCTTC

abundance: few
j_gene: TRBJ1-6
v_gene: TRBV20-1
len: 17
d_gene: -
CDR3aa: CSASFGVDRYYNSPLHF
CDR3nt: TGCAGTGCTAGTTTTGGGGTGGACAGATACTATAATTCACCCCTCCACTTT

abundance: -
j_gene: TRBJ2-1
v_gene: TRBV5-5
len: 16
d_gene: TRBD2
CDR3aa: CASSSRSGSSYNEQFF
CDR3nt: TGTGCCAGCAGTTCCCGTAGCGGGAGCTCCTACAATGAGCAGTTCTTC

abundance: once
j_gene: TRBJ2-3
v_gene: TRBV7-9
len: 13
d_gene: -
CDR3aa: CASSFSSTDTQYF
CDR3nt: TGTGCCAGCAGCTTCTCCAGCACAGATACGCAGTATTTT

abundance: -
j_gene: TRBJ1-6
v_gene: TRBV12-3/TRBV12-4
len: 13
d_gene: -
CDR3aa: CASSVIYNSPLHF
CDR3nt: TGTGCCAGCAGTGTTATTTATAATTCACCCCTCCACTTT

abundance: -
j_gene: TRBJ2-7
v_gene: TRBV27
len: 14
d_gene: -
CDR3aa: CASSLSWRSYEQYF
CDR3nt: TGTGCCAGCAGTTTATCGTGGAGGTCCTACGAGCAGTACTTC

abundance: -
j_gene: TRBJ1-4
v_gene: TRBV3-1/TRBV3-2
len: 14
d_gene: -
CDR3aa: CASSQETGDEKLFF
CDR3nt: TGTGCCAGCAGCCAAGAGACGGGGGATGAAAAACTGTTTTTT

abundance: once
j_gene: TRBJ2-2
v_gene: TRBV28
len: 15
d_gene: -
CDR3aa: CASSSGQTNTGELFF
CDR3nt: TGTGCCAGCAGTTCCGGACAGACGAACACCGGGGAGCTGTTTTTT

abundance: -
j_gene: TRBJ2-2
v_gene: TRBV28
len: 15
d_gene: -
CDR3aa: CASSKLPTGTGELFF
CDR3nt: TGTGCCAGCAGTAAACTACCGACAGGAACCGGGGAGCTGTTTTTT

abundance: few
j_gene: TRBJ2-1
v_gene: TRBV25-1
len: 17
d_gene: TRBD2
CDR3aa: CASSAVASGRGMYEQFF
CDR3nt: TGTGCCAGCAGTGCCGTTGCTAGCGGGAGAGGAATGTATGAGCAGTTCTTC

abundance: -
j_gene: TRBJ2-4
v_gene: TRBV5-1
len: 16
d_gene: TRBD2
CDR3aa: CASSLGVTSGSDIQYF
CDR3nt: TGCGCCAGCAGCTTGGGGGTGACTAGCGGGAGCGACATTCAGTACTTC

abundance: -
j_gene: TRBJ2-3
v_gene: TRBV5-6
len: 16
d_gene: TRBD2
CDR3aa: CASSQLAGPLTDTQYF
CDR3nt: TGTGCCAGCAGCCAACTAGCGGGGCCCCTAACAGATACGCAGTATTTT

abundance: -
j_gene: TRBJ2-5
v_gene: TRBV20-1
len: 11
d_gene: TRBD2
CDR3aa: CGLTSGETQYF
CDR3nt: TGCGGCCTAACTAGCGGGGAGACCCAGTACTTC

abundance: -
j_gene: TRBJ2-3
v_gene: TRBV6-4
len: 15
d_gene: -
CDR3aa: CASSDSYSSTDTQYF
CDR3nt: TGTGCCAGCAGTGACTCGTACAGCAGCACAGATACGCAGTATTTT

abundance: -
j_gene: TRBJ2-2
v_gene: TRBV7-2
len: 14
d_gene: -
CDR3aa: CASSPPLATGELFF
CDR3nt: TGTGCCAGCAGCCCCCCCTTGGCCACCGGGGAGCTGTTTTTT

abundance: few
j_gene: TRBJ1-5
v_gene: TRBV28
len: 14
d_gene: -
CDR3aa: CASTPPGGSQPQHF
CDR3nt: TGTGCCAGCACCCCCCCCGGGGGAAGTCAGCCCCAGCATTTT